The following is a TCR beta chain sequence with its context. Antigen: not known. TCRdb's copy holds only in-frame clones and misses some; the assay was immunoSEQ multiplex PCR. The sample has about 1.5 million clones; more than 95% are singletons. The data are from a study of shared clonotypes between healthy human individuals. General study findings and limits: In the sorted subsets, rarefaction showed sequencing was incomplete despite large depth. Blood was the sole source, and tissue repertoires probably differ.

CDR3 length equals 15 residues. Germline V lookup: CDR1 SGHVS, CDR2 FNYEAQ. V was pared by 5 bases and J by 5 bases, with 8 bases of the junction left unmatched. The study drew all its donors from Caucasian adults living in Nashville, Tennessee. The CD4+ fraction was divided into a CD45RA+ naive subset and a CD45RA-negative memory subset. V is TRBV7-6 and J is TRBJ2-2; TRBD2 matches 7 bases. The sequence derives from a man in his thirties or forties in good health. What was sequenced was naive CD4+ T cells sorted from blood. Sample subset: CD45RA+ positively selected. The CDR3 sequence is CASSLRGEGTGELFF. The CDR3 bases are TGTGCCAGCAGCCTAAGAGGGGAGGGGACCGGGGAGCTGTTTTTT.